Shown below are 11 T cell receptor beta chains from a single sample sequenced in a study of T cell responses to AZD1222 COVID-19 vaccine. Profiling relied on immunoSEQ multiplex PCR, and the TCRdb table lists in-frame clones only, not all of them. The top ten clones hold over 8% of a sample with some 120,000 clones, 89% of them seen once. The source material was peripheral blood, sampled 28 days after the second AZD1222 dose. All receptors derive from an adult who received the AZD1222 COVID-19 vaccine.

The CDR3 region has the DNA TGTGCCAGCAGCGTAGGCTGGGGTCACACAGATACGCAGTATTTT. Amino acid sequence: CASSVGWGHTDTQYF. The V gene is TRBV9, the J gene TRBJ2-3; D is ambiguous. Germline CDR1 SGDLS, CDR2 YYNGEE. V was shortened by 0 bases and J by 2 bases, with 10 bases between the two germline ends. This CDR3 has 15 residues.

The chain's CDR3 is CSVDGWEGARFNYGYTF. CDR3 DNA sequence: TGCAGCGTTGATGGTTGGGAGGGGGCGCGATTTAACTATGGCTACACCTTC. The chain has TRBV29-1 and TRBJ1-2, with TRBD1 identical over 7 bases. Germline V gene lookup returns CDR1 SQVTM and CDR2 ANQGSEA. CDR3 size: 17 residues. Germline trimming cut 3 bases from V and 1 base from J; bases unmatched to any gene: 14.

The chain links TRBV19 to TRBJ1-3; D gene uncertain. The germline V gene encodes CDR1 LNHDA and CDR2 SQIVND (reference sequence). The CDR3 is made up of 15 amino acids. V shed 4 bases and J shed 1 base, with 11 bases lying between them. The CDR3 region is CASSNLQNSGNTIYF. Written as DNA, the CDR3 is TGTGCCAGTAGTAACCTCCAGAATTCTGGAAACACCATATATTTT.

The CDR3 bases are TGTGCCAGCAATCGAGAGTACGAGCAGTACTTC. Its protein is CASNREYEQYF. V gene TRBV2 combines with J gene TRBJ2-7; no reliable D call. Germline lookup yields CDR1 SNHLY and CDR2 FYNNEI. V shed 7 bases and J shed 4 bases, with 8 bases lying between them. CDR3 size: 11 residues.

This clone was counted once. The CDR3 sequence: CASSRGMNTEAFF. CDR3 nucleotide sequence: TGTGCCAGCTCACGAGGAATGAACACTGAAGCTTTCTTT. The V and J genes are TRBV18 and TRBJ1-1; no clear D. Trimming removed 4 bases from V and 0 bases from J, with 6 bases in between. This CDR3 has 13 amino acids. Germline V lookup: CDR1 KGHSH, CDR2 LQKENI.

The rearrangement joins TRBV9 to TRBJ2-5; 7 nucleotides agree with TRBD1. With V trimmed by 4 bases and J by 4 bases, 10 bases remained unmatched. Germline CDR1 and CDR2: SGDLS and YYNGEE. This CDR3 region has 15 residues. The CDR3 is CASSLQTGIIETQYF. As DNA, the CDR3 is TGTGCCAGCAGCCTCCAGACAGGGATAATAGAGACCCAGTACTTC. Full variable domain (outside the CDR3, taken from reference TRBV9 and TRBJ2-5): DSGVTQTPKHLITATGQRVTLRCSPRSGDLSVYWYQQSLDQGLQFLIQYYNGEERAKGNILERFSAQQFPDLHSELNLSSLELGDSALYFCASSLQTGIIETQYFGPGTRLLVL.

V usage is TRBV10-1 and J usage is TRBJ2-5, with 7 bases matching TRBD1. Losses at the gene ends were 6 bases for V and 1 base for J; bases not matched to a gene: 2. The CDR3 runs 13 residues. The germline gives CDR1 WNHNN, CDR2 SYGVQD (reference sequence). The CDR3 here is CASSGQVQETQYF. CDR3 nucleotide sequence: TGCGCCAGCAGCGGACAGGTCCAAGAGACCCAGTACTTC.

This clone was recorded only once. Here the CDR3 reads CASSWSNQPQHF. In nucleotides, the CDR3 is TGTGCCAGCAGTTGGAGCAATCAGCCCCAGCATTTT. The chain is built from TRBV28 and TRBJ1-5; D gene uncertain. The CDR3 covers 12 residues. V was cut by 4 bases and J by 1 base, with 2 bases left in between. Germline CDR1 reads MDHEN; CDR2 reads SYDVKM. Drawing the rest from reference TRBV28 and TRBJ1-5, the complete variable domain is DVKVTQSSRYLVKRTGEKVFLECVQDMDHENMFWYRQDPGLGLRLIYFSYDVKMKEKGDIPEGYSVSREKKERFSLILESASTNQTSMYLCASSWSNQPQHFGDGTRLSIL.

This clone came up once. The rearrangement joins TRBV2 to TRBJ1-5; D not certain. The CDR3 loop spans 15 amino acids. Germline V lookup: CDR1 SNHLY, CDR2 FYNNEI. The V and J ends lost 0 bases and 4 bases respectively, with 10 bases between them. The CDR3 DNA is TGTGCCAGCAGTGAAGCGGGAAGAAAAAATCAGCCCCAGCATTTT. It specifies CASSEAGRKNQPQHF.

The V gene is TRBV18, the J gene TRBJ1-1; D uncertain. The CDR3 covers 15 residues. Germline V gene sequence: CDR1 KGHSH, CDR2 LQKENI. V lost 4 bases to trimming and J lost 1 base, with 13 bases between them. CDR3 nucleotides: TGTGCCAGCTCACTAGCGAGCGGATCGAACACTGAAGCTTTCTTT. Translated, it gives CASSLASGSNTEAFF.

The chain uses TRBV4-2 and TRBJ1-4; 10 bases fit TRBD1. There are 17 residues in the CDR3. Per germline, CDR1 LGHNA and CDR2 YNFKEQ. J gave up 0 bases and V 7 bases, and 8 bases lay outside the gene matches. CDR3 DNA sequence: TGTGCCAGCAACGCACCGGGACAGGGGTCAACTAATGAAAAACTGTTTTTT. This codes for CASNAPGQGSTNEKLFF.